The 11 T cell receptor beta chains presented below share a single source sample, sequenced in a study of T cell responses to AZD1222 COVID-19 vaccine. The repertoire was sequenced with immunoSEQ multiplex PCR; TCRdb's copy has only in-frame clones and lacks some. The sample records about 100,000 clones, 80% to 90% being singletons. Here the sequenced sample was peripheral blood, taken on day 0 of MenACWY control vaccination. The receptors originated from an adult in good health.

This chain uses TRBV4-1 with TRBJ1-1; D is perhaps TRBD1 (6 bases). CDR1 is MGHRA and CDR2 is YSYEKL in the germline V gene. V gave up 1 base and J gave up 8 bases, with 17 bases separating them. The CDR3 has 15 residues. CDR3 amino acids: CASSQVLDSDFEAFF. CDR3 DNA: TGCGCCAGCAGCCAAGTATTGGACAGTGACTTCGAAGCTTTCTTT.

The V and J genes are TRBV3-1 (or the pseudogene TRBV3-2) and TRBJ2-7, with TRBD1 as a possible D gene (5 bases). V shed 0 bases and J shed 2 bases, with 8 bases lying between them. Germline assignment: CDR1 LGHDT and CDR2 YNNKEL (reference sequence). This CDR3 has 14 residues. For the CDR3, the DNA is TGTGCCAGCAGCCAAGAAGGGGTAGCCTACGAGCAGTACTTC. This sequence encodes CASSQEGVAYEQYF.

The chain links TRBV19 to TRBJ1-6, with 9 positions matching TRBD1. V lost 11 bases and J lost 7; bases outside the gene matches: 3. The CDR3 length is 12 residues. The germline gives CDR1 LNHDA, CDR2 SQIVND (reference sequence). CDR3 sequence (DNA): TGTGCCGCCGGGACAGGGAATTCACCCCTCCACTTT. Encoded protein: CAAGTGNSPLHF.

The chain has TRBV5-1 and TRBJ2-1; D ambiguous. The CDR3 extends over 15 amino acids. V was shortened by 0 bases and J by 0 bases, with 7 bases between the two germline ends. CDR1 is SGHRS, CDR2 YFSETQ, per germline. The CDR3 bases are TGCGCCAGCAGCTTGGTGGGCAACTCCTACAATGAGCAGTTCTTC. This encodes CASSLVGNSYNEQFF.

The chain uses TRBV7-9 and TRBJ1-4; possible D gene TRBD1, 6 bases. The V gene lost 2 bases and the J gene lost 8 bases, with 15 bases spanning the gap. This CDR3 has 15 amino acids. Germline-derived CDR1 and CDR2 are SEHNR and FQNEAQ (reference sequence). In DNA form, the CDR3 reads TGTGCCAGCAGCTTAACAGGGCCTGTTCAGGAAAAACTGTTTTTT. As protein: CASSLTGPVQEKLFF. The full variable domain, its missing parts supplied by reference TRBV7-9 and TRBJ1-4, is DTGVSQNPRHKITKRGQNVTFRCDPISEHNRLYWYRQTLGQGPEFLTYFQNEAQLEKSRLLSDRFSAERPKGSFSTLEIQRTEQGDSAMYLCASSLTGPVQEKLFFGSGTQLSVL.

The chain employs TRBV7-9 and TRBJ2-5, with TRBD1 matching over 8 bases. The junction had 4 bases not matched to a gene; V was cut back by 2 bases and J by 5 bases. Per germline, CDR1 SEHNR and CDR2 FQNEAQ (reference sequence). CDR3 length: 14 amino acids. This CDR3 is CASSLQGAGETQYF. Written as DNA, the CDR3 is TGTGCCAGCAGCTTACAGGGGGCTGGTGAGACCCAGTACTTC.

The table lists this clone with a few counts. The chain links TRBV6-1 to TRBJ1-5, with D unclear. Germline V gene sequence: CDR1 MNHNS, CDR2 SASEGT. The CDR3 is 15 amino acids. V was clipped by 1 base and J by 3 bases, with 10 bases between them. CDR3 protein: CASSEEVQFNQPQHF. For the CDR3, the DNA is TGTGCCAGCAGTGAAGAGGTCCAGTTCAATCAGCCCCAGCATTTT.

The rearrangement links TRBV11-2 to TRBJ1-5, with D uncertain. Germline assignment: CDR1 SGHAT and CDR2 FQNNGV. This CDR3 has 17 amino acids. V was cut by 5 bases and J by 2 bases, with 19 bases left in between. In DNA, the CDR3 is TGTGCCAGCAGCCTACGTATCCAAAACAGATGCAATCAGCCCCAGCATTTT. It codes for CASSLRIQNRCNQPQHF.

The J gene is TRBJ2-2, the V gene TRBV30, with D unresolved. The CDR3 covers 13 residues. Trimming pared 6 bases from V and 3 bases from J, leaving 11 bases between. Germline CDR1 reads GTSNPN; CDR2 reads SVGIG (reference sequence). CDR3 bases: TGTGCCTGTTCCCAAACGGACACCGGGGAGCTGTTTTTT. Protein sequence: CACSQTDTGELFF.

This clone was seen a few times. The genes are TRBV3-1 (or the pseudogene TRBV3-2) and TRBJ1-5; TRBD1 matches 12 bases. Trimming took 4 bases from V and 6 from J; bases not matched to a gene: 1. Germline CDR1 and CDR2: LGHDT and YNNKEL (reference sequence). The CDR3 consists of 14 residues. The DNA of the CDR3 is TGTGCCAGCAGCCCGGGACAGGGGGCTCAGCCCCAGCATTTT. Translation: CASSPGQGAQPQHF.

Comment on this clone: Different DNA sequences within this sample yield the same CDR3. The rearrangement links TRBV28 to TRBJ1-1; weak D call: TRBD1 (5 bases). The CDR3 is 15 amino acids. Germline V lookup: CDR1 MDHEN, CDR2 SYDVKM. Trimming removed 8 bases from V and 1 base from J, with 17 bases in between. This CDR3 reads CASSGGDRANTEAFF. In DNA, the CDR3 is TGTGCCAGCTCCGGGGGGGACCGGGCGAACACTGAAGCTTTCTTT.